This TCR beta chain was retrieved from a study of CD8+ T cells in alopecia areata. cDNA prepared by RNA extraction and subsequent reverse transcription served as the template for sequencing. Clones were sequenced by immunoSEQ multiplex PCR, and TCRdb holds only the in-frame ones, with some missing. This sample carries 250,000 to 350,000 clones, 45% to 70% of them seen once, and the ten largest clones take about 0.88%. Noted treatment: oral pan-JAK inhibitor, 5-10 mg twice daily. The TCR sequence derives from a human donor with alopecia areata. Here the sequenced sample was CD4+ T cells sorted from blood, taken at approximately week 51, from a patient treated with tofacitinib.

CDR3 region: CASSRSRDRVGSPLHF. CDR3 sequence (DNA): TGTGCCAGCAGTCGTAGCCGGGACAGGGTAGGATCACCCCTCCACTTT. V gene TRBV27 combines with J gene TRBJ1-6, with 9 positions matching TRBD1. Germline CDR1 reads MNHEY; CDR2 reads SMNVEV (reference sequence). This CDR3 is 16 amino acids long. Trimming took 5 bases from V and 10 from J; bases not matched to a gene: 12.